What follows are 30 T cell receptor beta chains derived from one specimen sequenced in a study of early T cells in non-severe SARS-CoV-2 infection. TCRdb passed the 5' RACE reads through MiXCR, listing each CDR3 protein once. The table records 75,000 to 80,000 distinct CDR3 sequences, less than 20% of them present only once. Sequencing was carried out using whole blood. These receptors all come from an adult who was a healthcare worker with PCR-confirmed SARS-CoV-2 infection or an uninfected control (not recorded which).

This clonotype was counted between two and nine times. The CDR3 here is CASSPKQRGYNSPLHF. CDR3 DNA: TGTGCCAGTTCCCCAAAACAGAGAGGGTATAATTCACCCCTCCACTTT. The chain has TRBV18 and TRBJ1-6, with D unresolved. The V end lost 9 bases, the J end lost 4 bases, and 19 bases lay between the germline ends. This CDR3 contains 16 residues. From germline, CDR1 is KGHSH and CDR2 LQKENI.

This clonotype was seen only a few times. The rearrangement uses TRBV11-2 and TRBJ2-5; TRBD2 agrees at 11 bases. Germline values: CDR1 SGHAT, CDR2 FQNNGV. J lost 2 bases, V lost 5 bases, and 4 bases had no gene match. This CDR3 spans 15 amino acids. This CDR3 is CASSLTSGSQETQYF. In nucleotides, the CDR3 is TGTGCCAGCAGCCTCACTAGCGGGAGTCAAGAGACCCAGTACTTC.

This clonotype was seen only a few times. V is TRBV7-9 and J is TRBJ2-3, with 10 bases lining up with TRBD2. This CDR3 is 15 amino acids long. Germline V gene lookup returns CDR1 SEHNR and CDR2 FQNEAQ (reference sequence). V shed 5 bases, J shed 2 bases, and the junction held 4 bases outside the gene matches. CDR3 protein: CASSPSGRDTDTQYF. The CDR3 region has the DNA TGTGCCAGCAGCCCCAGCGGGAGGGACACAGATACGCAGTATTTT.

CDR3 protein: CASSRHAGYTF. CDR3 nucleotide sequence: TGTGCCAGCAGCCGGCATGCTGGCTACACCTTC. The gene calls are TRBV28 and TRBJ1-2; no reliable D call. Germline values: CDR1 MDHEN, CDR2 SYDVKM. There are 11 residues in the CDR3. V was trimmed by 6 bases and J by 7 bases, leaving 9 bases between them.

The table lists this clonotype with a few counts. The chain is built from TRBV9 and TRBJ1-2; 7 positions match TRBD1. CDR1 and CDR2 from the germline V gene are SGDLS and YYNGEE. V lost 5 bases to trimming and J lost 4 bases; unmatched junction nucleotides: 2. There are 12 residues in the CDR3. CDR3 nucleotides: TGTGCCAGCAGACAGGGGCCCTATGGCTACACCTTC. It is translated as CASRQGPYGYTF.

The gene calls are TRBV5-4 and TRBJ2-4; 7 bases match TRBD2. V shed 1 base, J shed 6 bases, and the junction held 16 bases outside the gene matches. The CDR3 has 18 amino acids. Germline loops: CDR1 SGHNT, CDR2 YYREEE (reference sequence). The CDR3 reads CASSLIGPSGPGGNIQYF. Here the CDR3 DNA reads TGTGCCAGCAGCTTGATAGGCCCTAGCGGTCCTGGAGGAAACATTCAGTACTTC.

This clonotype was recorded a few times. Relative to the germline gene, one junction end is altered; a read error may explain this. The chain joins TRBV5-5 to TRBJ2-1; TRBD1 might be the D (6 bases). CDR3 length equals 12 residues. Germline V gives CDR1 SGHKS, CDR2 YYEKEE (reference sequence). The CDR3: CVSSYRDNEQFF. The CDR3 DNA follows: TGTGTCAGCAGCTACAGGGACAATGAGCAGTTCTTC.

This clonotype was counted only a few times. This chain connects TRBV6-5 to TRBJ2-1; 7 bases align to TRBD2. This CDR3 is built from 17 residues. V lost 2 bases and J lost 3; bases outside the gene matches: 10. Germline CDR1 and CDR2: MNHEY and SVGAGI. The CDR3 bases are TGTGCCAGCAGTTACCCCATAGGAGAGCGGGGCTACAATGAGCAGTTCTTC. This gives the protein CASSYPIGERGYNEQFF.

The gene calls are TRBV5-5 and TRBJ1-2; D unclear. The V gene's germline CDR1 is SGHKS and CDR2 YYEKEE (reference sequence). V gave up 3 bases and J gave up 8 bases, with 20 bases separating them. The CDR3 has 15 amino acids. CDR3 DNA sequence: TGTGCCAGCAGCTCCCCGCGGACGGACGCGCGCGGCTACACCTTC. Its protein is CASSSPRTDARGYTF.

This clonotype was counted ten times or more. The rearrangement joins TRBV20-1 to TRBJ2-5; D is perhaps TRBD1 (7 bases). The CDR3 has 14 residues. V shed 1 base and J shed 4 bases, with 13 bases lying between them. CDR1 and CDR2 from the germline V gene are DFQATT and SNEGSKA (reference sequence). The CDR3 is CSARAGGPGETQYF. In nucleotides, the CDR3 is TGCAGTGCTAGAGCAGGGGGGCCAGGAGAGACCCAGTACTTC.

This clonotype was observed a few times. The rearrangement uses TRBV7-8 and TRBJ2-1, with 7 bases identical to TRBD2. Germline V gives CDR1 SGHVS, CDR2 FQNEAQ. The CDR3 totals 16 residues. The junction had 11 bases not matched to a gene; V was cut back by 3 bases and J by 6 bases. The CDR3 DNA sequence: TGTGCCAGCAGCTTGCGGCTGGGGAGGGCCCCCAATGAGCAGTTCTTC. It yields the protein CASSLRLGRAPNEQFF.

This rearrangement joins TRBV2 to TRBJ2-5; the D call may be TRBD1 or TRBD2 (5 bases each). The CDR3 extends over 14 amino acids. Germline lookup yields CDR1 SNHLY and CDR2 FYNNEI. The V and J ends lost 6 bases and 0 bases respectively, with 11 bases between them. CDR3 sequence (DNA): TGTGCCAGCAGACGGGACGGCGACCAAGAGACCCAGTACTTC. Its protein is CASRRDGDQETQYF.

V is TRBV2 and J is TRBJ1-2; possibly TRBD1 for D (6 bases). Trimming pared 8 bases from V and 3 bases from J, leaving 16 bases between. There are 14 residues in the CDR3. CDR1 is SNHLY and CDR2 is FYNNEI in the germline V gene. The CDR3 DNA sequence: TGTGCCAGCCCCAGGGGACGCACGGACTATGGCTACACCTTC. This codes for CASPRGRTDYGYTF.

At least ten counts were recorded for this clonotype. The V call is TRBV4-1, the J call TRBJ2-1; TRBD1 might be the D (5 bases). Germline CDR1 and CDR2: MGHRA and YSYEKL. V shed 0 bases and J shed 8 bases, with 17 bases lying between them. The CDR3 has 16 amino acids. CDR3 sequence: CASSQEVETVGYEQFF. CDR3 DNA sequence: TGCGCCAGCAGCCAAGAGGTCGAGACAGTGGGGTATGAGCAGTTCTTC.

The V call is TRBV28, the J call TRBJ2-2; a weak D match, TRBD2 (5 bases). The CDR3 runs to 12 residues. CDR1 is MDHEN, CDR2 SYDVKM, per germline. V lost 3 bases to trimming and J lost 9 bases, with 8 bases between them. The CDR3: CASSFGIRELFF. The CDR3 coding sequence is TGTGCCAGCAGTTTCGGGATACGGGAGCTGTTTTTT.

This clonotype was recorded a few times. The J gene is TRBJ2-7, the V gene TRBV3-1, with TRBD2 as a possible D gene (5 bases). This CDR3 spans 14 amino acids. Germline-derived CDR1 and CDR2 are LGHDT and YNNKEL (reference sequence). V lost 3 bases to trimming and J lost 7 bases, with 16 bases between them. The chain's CDR3 is CASSHKGIRGEQYF. The CDR3 DNA is TGTGCCAGCAGCCATAAAGGTATCCGAGGGGAGCAGTACTTC.

The CDR3 reads CASSLGQPGTEAFF. In DNA, the CDR3 is TGTGCCAGCAGCTTAGGGCAGCCGGGGACTGAAGCTTTCTTT. The chain couples TRBV7-9 to TRBJ1-1; D remains ambiguous. Per germline, CDR1 SEHNR and CDR2 FQNEAQ (reference sequence). With 1 base removed from V and 5 bases from J, the gap between germline ends came to 11 bases. The CDR3 covers 14 residues.

In this sample, this clonotype turned up a few times. This chain links TRBV6-5 with TRBJ1-2; D uncertain. The CDR3 spans 12 residues. Germline CDR1 MNHEY, CDR2 SVGAGI. Trimming removed 2 bases at V and 3 bases at J, with 4 bases between. For the CDR3, the DNA is TGTGCCAGCAGTTACGGGGACTATGGCTACACCTTC. This translates into CASSYGDYGYTF.

This clonotype was seen repeatedly, ten times or more. The rearrangement joins TRBV6-6 to TRBJ2-2; D gene uncertain. CDR1 is MNHNY, CDR2 SVGAGI, per germline (reference sequence). CDR3 length equals 14 residues. Trimming took off 10 bases at V and 1 base at J, with 13 bases between the two ends. CDR3 coding DNA: TGTGCCACCACTACAAGCATGAACACCGGGGAGCTGTTTTTT. This gives the protein CATTTSMNTGELFF.

V and J are TRBV24-1 and TRBJ2-1; 8 bases match TRBD1. The CDR3 is 14 amino acids. CDR1 and CDR2 from the germline V gene are KGHDR and SFDVKD. Trimming cost V 2 bases and J 6 bases; bases outside gene matches: 2. CDR3 coding DNA: TGTGCCACCAGTGATTGGACAGGGACCAATGAGCAGTTCTTC. Translation: CATSDWTGTNEQFF.

Only a few counts were recorded for this clonotype. The chain has TRBV2 and TRBJ1-6; 9 bases fit TRBD1. V trimming: 4 bases; J trimming: 7 bases; junction bases outside the gene matches: 5. This CDR3 contains 15 residues. Germline V CDR1 and CDR2: SNHLY, FYNNEI. CDR3 nucleotide sequence: TGTGCCAGCAGTGGACAGACAGGGGGGAATTCACCCCTCCACTTT. It specifies CASSGQTGGNSPLHF.

This clonotype has at least ten counts. The chain couples TRBV3-1 to TRBJ2-7; D is perhaps TRBD1 (7 bases). The CDR3 has 12 residues. Germline assignment: CDR1 LGHDT and CDR2 YNNKEL (reference sequence). With 7 bases removed from V and 6 bases from J, the gap between germline ends came to 13 bases. CDR3 loop: CASKEGAGEQYF. Here the CDR3 DNA reads TGTGCCAGCAAGGAGGGGGCAGGCGAGCAGTACTTC.

This sequence joins TRBV5-5 and TRBJ2-7; 7 bases match TRBD2. Unmatched junction bases numbered 12, after V lost 4 bases and J lost 2 bases. Germline values: CDR1 SGHKS, CDR2 YYEKEE (reference sequence). The CDR3 is 16 residues long. In DNA, the CDR3 is TGTGCCAGCAGCACCGTTGCGGGAGAGGGGCCCTACGAGCAGTACTTC. Translation: CASSTVAGEGPYEQYF.

This clonotype was counted a few times. The rearrangement links TRBV11-2 to TRBJ2-7; D gene ambiguous. The CDR3 spans 13 residues. Trimming removed 5 bases at V and 2 bases at J, with 10 bases between. Germline loops: CDR1 SGHAT, CDR2 FQNNGV. CDR3 in amino acids: CASSHEAAYEQYF. The DNA of the CDR3 is TGTGCCAGCAGCCACGAAGCTGCCTACGAGCAGTACTTC.

This clonotype was seen more than once but under ten times. V is TRBV3-1 and J is TRBJ1-3; 7 bases are a match to TRBD1. The CDR3 consists of 14 residues. The germline CDR1 and CDR2 sequences are LGHDT and YNNKEL (reference sequence). V trimming: 4 bases; J trimming: 5 bases; junction bases outside the gene matches: 5. This CDR3 is CASSPGQERNTIYF. CDR3 in DNA: TGTGCCAGCAGCCCCGGACAGGAGAGAAACACCATATATTTT.

The J gene is TRBJ2-5, the V gene TRBV9; no reliable D call. Germline lookup yields CDR1 SGDLS and CDR2 YYNGEE. This CDR3 has 13 residues. Trimming removed 0 bases from V and 6 bases from J, with 9 bases in between. The CDR3 DNA sequence: TGTGCCAGCAGCGTAGGGGATGTGAAGACCCAGTACTTC. It yields the protein CASSVGDVKTQYF.

This clonotype showed up many times. V is TRBV5-5 and J is TRBJ2-3, with D tentatively TRBD1 or TRBD2 (5 bases each). Per germline, CDR1 SGHKS and CDR2 YYEKEE (reference sequence). The CDR3 runs to 16 residues. Between the trimmed V and J ends, which lost 0 bases and 4 bases, there was a span of 15 bases. The CDR3 coding sequence is TGTGCCAGCAGCTTGGCGGCAGGGAGTTTCGCAGATACGCAGTATTTT. Protein sequence: CASSLAAGSFADTQYF.

This clonotype was seen a handful of times. The chain is built from TRBV5-4 and TRBJ2-7, with D unresolved. Germline lookup yields CDR1 SGHNT and CDR2 YYREEE (reference sequence). The V end was cut by 3 bases, the J end by 2 bases, with 6 bases between. CDR3 length: 12 residues. The CDR3 nucleotides read TGTGCCAGCAGCTCCCCCACCTACGAGCAGTACTTC. This translates into CASSSPTYEQYF.

This clonotype turned up a few times. The chain carries TRBV5-5 and TRBJ2-3; 10 positions agree with TRBD2. V gave up 7 bases and J gave up 1 base; unmatched junction bases: 0. CDR3 length: 13 amino acids. From germline, CDR1 is SGHKS and CDR2 YYEKEE (reference sequence). CDR3 amino acids: CASGLAGTDTQYF. The CDR3 coding sequence is TGTGCCAGCGGACTAGCGGGCACAGATACGCAGTATTTT.

This clonotype has a count of ten or more. The genes are TRBV19 and TRBJ1-5; no definite D call. Trimming pared 8 bases from V and 1 base from J, leaving 15 bases between. The CDR3 loop spans 15 amino acids. The germline gives CDR1 LNHDA, CDR2 SQIVND (reference sequence). This CDR3 reads CASAKWNPSNQPQHF. The CDR3 DNA reads as TGTGCCAGTGCGAAGTGGAATCCAAGCAATCAGCCCCAGCATTTT.